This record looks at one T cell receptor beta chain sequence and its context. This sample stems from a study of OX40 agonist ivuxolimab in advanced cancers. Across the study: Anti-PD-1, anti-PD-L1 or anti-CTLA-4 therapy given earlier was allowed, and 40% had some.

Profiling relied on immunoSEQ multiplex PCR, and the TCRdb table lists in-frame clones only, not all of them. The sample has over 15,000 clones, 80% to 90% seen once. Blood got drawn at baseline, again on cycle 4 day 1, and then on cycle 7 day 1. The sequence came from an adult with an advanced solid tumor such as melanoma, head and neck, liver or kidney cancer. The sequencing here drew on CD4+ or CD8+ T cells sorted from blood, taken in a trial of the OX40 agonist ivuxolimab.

The chain's CDR3 is CASSWGVTSYNEQFF. The CDR3 coding sequence is TGTGCCAGCAGTTGGGGAGTTACCTCCTACAATGAGCAGTTCTTC. The rearrangement links TRBV6-6 to TRBJ2-1; possibly TRBD2 for D (5 bases). V lost 4 bases and J 0 bases, leaving 10 bases between the germline ends. Per the germline V gene, CDR1 is MNHNY and CDR2 is SVGAGI (reference sequence). This CDR3 comprises 15 residues.